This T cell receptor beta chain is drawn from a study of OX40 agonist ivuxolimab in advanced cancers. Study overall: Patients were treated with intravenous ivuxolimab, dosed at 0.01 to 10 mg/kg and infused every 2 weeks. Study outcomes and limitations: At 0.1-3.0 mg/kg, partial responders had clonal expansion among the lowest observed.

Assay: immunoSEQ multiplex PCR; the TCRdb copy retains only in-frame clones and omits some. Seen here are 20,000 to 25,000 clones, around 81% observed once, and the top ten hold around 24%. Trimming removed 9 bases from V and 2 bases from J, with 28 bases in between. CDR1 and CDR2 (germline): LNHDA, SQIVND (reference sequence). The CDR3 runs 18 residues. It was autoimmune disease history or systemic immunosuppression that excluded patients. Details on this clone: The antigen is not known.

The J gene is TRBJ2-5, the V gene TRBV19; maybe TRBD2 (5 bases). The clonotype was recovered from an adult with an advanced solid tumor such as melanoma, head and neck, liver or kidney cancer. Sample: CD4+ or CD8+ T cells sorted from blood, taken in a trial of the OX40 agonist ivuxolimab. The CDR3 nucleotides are TGTGCCAGCCAATTAGACCTCTACGGGGAACGGGCACAAGAGACCCAGTACTTC. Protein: CASQLDLYGERAQETQYF.